This T cell receptor beta chain is drawn from a study of blood T cell repertoires in COVID-19. Study details: Material from acute and convalescent COVID-19 was sourced from the United States, Italy and Spain. T cells, B-cell-depleted T cells, or PBMCs supplied cDNA or gDNA.

As processed by the authors: Reference gene primer amplification in the assay estimated nucleated cell counts. Sequenced by immunoSEQ multiplex PCR; TCRdb stores in-frame clones only, minus some. The V and J calls and the clone size are those of that table, but D and trimming were determined from the DNA. This sample has a few hundred thousand clones; more than 65% occur once, and the top ten carry approximately 3.1%. Trimming removed 0 bases from V and 3 bases from J, with 14 bases in between. This CDR3 has 16 residues. Germline CDR1 and CDR2: SGHRS and YFSETQ. This TCR came from a woman in her late teens or twenties with acute or convalescent COVID-19. This chain connects TRBV5-1 to TRBJ2-3, with D unclear. Material for sequencing was peripheral blood. The CDR3, as DNA: TGCGCCAGCAGCTTGGGGTCGGCTAGATTTACAGATACGCAGTATTTT. This gives the protein CASSLGSARFTDTQYF. The complete variable domain, with remaining parts taken from reference TRBV5-1 and TRBJ2-3, reads KAGVTQTPRYLIKTRGQQVTLSCSPISGHRSVSWYQQTPGQGLQFLFEYFSETQRNKGNFPGRFSGRQFSNSRSEMNVSTLELGDSALYLCASSLGSARFTDTQYFGPGTRLTVL.